These T cell receptor beta chains were read from a single sample in a study of identical twins. TCRdb itself ran the 5' RACE reads through MiXCR, one entry per CDR3 protein. The repertoire holds more than 1.5 million distinct CDR3 sequences, with about 32% as singletons. The sample taken for sequencing was cord blood. The receptors stem from a newborn girl in good health. Each CDR3 is given with its conserved first and last residue. A D gene is named only where the DNA matches it firmly. The listing skips clone size in some rows; elsewhere it reads once, few, many or a size class.

J	D	size	V	CDR3	DNA
TRBJ2-1	NA	few	TRBV20-1	CSASREYRQNEQFF	TGCAGTGCTAGCCGGGAGTATCGCCAGAATGAGCAGTTCTTC
TRBJ1-1	NA	NA	TRBV5-1	CASSLAGPMNTEAFF	TGTGCCAGCAGCTTAGCCGGCCCAATGAACACTGAAGCTTTCTTT
TRBJ2-3	NA	NA	TRBV11-2	CASSSLRGGASDTQYF	TGTGCCAGCAGCTCCTTGAGAGGGGGAGCCTCAGATACGCAGTATTTT
TRBJ2-3	NA	NA	TRBV5-1	CASSLDYSRGDDTQYF	TGCGCCAGCAGCTTGGACTACTCGCGTGGGGACGATACGCAGTATTTT
TRBJ2-1	TRBD2	NA	TRBV10-3	CAISESGGLAGGEEQFF	TGTGCCATCAGTGAGTCGGGGGGACTAGCGGGAGGAGAGGAGCAGTTCTTC
TRBJ2-1	NA	few	TRBV2	CASRNPLAWFF	TGTGCCAGCAGGAACCCCCTTGCATGGTTCTTC
TRBJ2-3	NA	NA	TRBV27	CASKIKRLNTDTQYF	TGTGCCAGCAAGATTAAACGGTTAAACACAGATACGCAGTATTTT
TRBJ1-4	NA	few	TRBV2	CASRATAQKLFF	TGTGCCAGCCGGGCGACAGCCCAAAAACTGTTTTTT
TRBJ2-5	TRBD2	NA	TRBV7-9	CASSLTTSGKETQYF	TGTGCCAGCAGCTTAACGACTAGCGGGAAAGAGACCCAGTACTTC
TRBJ2-1	NA	NA	TRBV25-1	CACSDSLGDNEQFF	TGTGCCTGCAGTGACTCGCTAGGGGACAATGAGCAGTTCTTC
TRBJ2-5	TRBD2	few	TRBV11-2	CASSFHPLILAQTQYF	TGTGCCAGCAGCTTTCATCCCCTGATACTAGCGCAGACCCAGTACTTC
TRBJ2-1	NA	NA	TRBV3-1	CASSHIADSSYNEQFF	TGTGCCAGCAGCCATATCGCCGACAGCTCCTACAATGAGCAGTTCTTC
TRBJ1-1	TRBD1	few	TRBV2	CASSWDRIKVNTEAFF	TGTGCCAGCAGTTGGGACAGGATAAAAGTGAACACTGAAGCTTTCTTT
TRBJ2-1	NA	few	TRBV10-3	CAISDRIYEQFF	TGTGCCATCAGTGACAGGATTTACGAGCAGTTCTTC
TRBJ2-3	TRBD2	NA	TRBV20-1	CSASHAGLAGVRTDTQYF	TGCAGTGCTAGCCATGCTGGACTAGCGGGAGTGAGGACAGATACGCAGTATTTT
TRBJ2-5	TRBD1	few	TRBV28	CASSPATGQGISETQYF	TGTGCCAGCAGTCCAGCCACGGGACAGGGGATATCAGAGACCCAGTACTTC
TRBJ2-3	TRBD1	few	TRBV7-8	CASSLVVGRGQTDTQYF	TGTGCCAGCAGCTTAGTTGTGGGCAGGGGGCAGACAGATACGCAGTATTTT
TRBJ1-5	NA	few	TRBV2	CASASLGISNQPQHF	TGTGCCAGCGCTAGTCTCGGGATCTCCAATCAGCCCCAGCATTTT
TRBJ2-5	TRBD1	few	TRBV5-1	CASSLAGTVGETQYF	TGCGCCAGCAGCTTGGCAGGGACAGTAGGCGAGACCCAGTACTTC
TRBJ2-7	NA	NA	TRBV24-1	CATSDSGPPLTEQYF	TGTGCCACCAGTGACTCCGGGCCCCCCTTGACGGAGCAGTACTTC
TRBJ2-7	NA	NA	TRBV3-1	CASSQDAVLVHEQYF	TGTGCCAGCAGCCAAGATGCGGTTTTGGTCCACGAGCAGTACTTC
TRBJ2-4	TRBD2	NA	TRBV5-4	CASSLVASGTPKNIQYF	TGTGCCAGCAGCTTGGTGGCTAGCGGGACGCCCAAAAACATTCAGTACTTC
TRBJ1-4	TRBD1	NA	TRBV2	CASSSRTGEGKLFF	TGTGCCAGCAGTTCCCGGACAGGGGAGGGGAAACTGTTTTTT
TRBJ2-4	TRBD2	many	TRBV27	CASSFSGRTVRTKNIQYF	TGTGCCAGCAGTTTTAGCGGGAGGACCGTCCGTACCAAAAACATTCAGTACTTC
TRBJ2-3	NA	few	TRBV20-1	CSASAPKLEEYF	TGCAGTGCTTCGGCCCCGAAACTAGAGGAGTATTTT
TRBJ2-7	NA	many	TRBV20-1	CSAGTYEQYF	TGCAGTGCTGGTACTTACGAGCAGTACTTC
TRBJ1-6	NA	NA	TRBV28	CASSPRQELSPLHF	TGTGCCAGCAGTCCCCGACAGGAACTTTCACCCCTCCACTTT
TRBJ2-7	NA	NA	TRBV4-2	CAGSQDYRGHNSYEQYF	TGTGCCGGCAGCCAAGATTATAGGGGACATAACTCCTACGAGCAGTACTTC
TRBJ2-5	TRBD2	few	TRBV29-1	CSASGRLSETQYF	TGCAGCGCTAGCGGGAGGTTGTCAGAGACCCAGTACTTC
TRBJ1-4	NA	NA	TRBV20-1	CSARTSGGGLNEKLFF	TGCAGTGCTAGAACCTCCGGGGGGGGGCTTAATGAAAAACTGTTTTTT
TRBJ2-5	NA	many	TRBV2	CASSVSGIEETQYF	TGTGCCAGCAGTGTATCCGGGATAGAAGAGACCCAGTACTTC
TRBJ2-2	NA	NA	TRBV20-1	CSARVTSWSNTGELFF	TGCAGTGCTAGAGTGACTAGTTGGTCGAACACCGGGGAGCTGTTTTTT
TRBJ1-1	TRBD1	few	TRBV29-1	CSVEGGRGDRGNTGAFF	TGCAGCGTTGAAGGGGGAAGGGGGGACAGGGGGAACACTGGAGCTTTCTTT